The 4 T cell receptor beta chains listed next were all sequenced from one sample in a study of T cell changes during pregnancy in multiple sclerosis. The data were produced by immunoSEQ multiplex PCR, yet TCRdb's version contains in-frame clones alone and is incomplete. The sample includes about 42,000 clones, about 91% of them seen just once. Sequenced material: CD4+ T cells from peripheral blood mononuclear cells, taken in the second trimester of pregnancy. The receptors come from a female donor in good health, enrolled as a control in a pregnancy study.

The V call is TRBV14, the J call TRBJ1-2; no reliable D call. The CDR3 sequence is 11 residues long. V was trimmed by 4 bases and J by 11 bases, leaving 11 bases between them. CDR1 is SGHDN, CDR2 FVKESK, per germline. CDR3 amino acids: CASSLGSRYTF. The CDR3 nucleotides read TGTGCCAGCAGCCTCGGGAGCCGGTACACCTTC.

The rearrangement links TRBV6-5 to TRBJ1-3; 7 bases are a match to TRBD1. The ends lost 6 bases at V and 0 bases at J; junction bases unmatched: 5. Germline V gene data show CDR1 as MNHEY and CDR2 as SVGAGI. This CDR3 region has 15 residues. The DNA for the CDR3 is TGTGCCAGCAGCCGGAAGGGGGCCTCTGGAAACACCATATATTTT. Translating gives CASSRKGASGNTIYF.

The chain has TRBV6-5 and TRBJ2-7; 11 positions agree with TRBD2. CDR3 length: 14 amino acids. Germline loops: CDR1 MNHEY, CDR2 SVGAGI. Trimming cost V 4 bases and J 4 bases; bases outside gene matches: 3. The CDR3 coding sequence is TGTGCCAGCAGTTTTACTAGCGGGAGATACGAGCAGTACTTC. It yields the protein CASSFTSGRYEQYF.

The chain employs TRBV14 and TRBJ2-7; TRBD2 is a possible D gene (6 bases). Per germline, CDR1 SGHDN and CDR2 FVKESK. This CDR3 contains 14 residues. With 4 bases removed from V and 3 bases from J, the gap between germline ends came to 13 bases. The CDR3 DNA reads TGTGCCAGCAGCCGGGACTTAACGCGCTACGAGCAGTACTTC. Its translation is CASSRDLTRYEQYF. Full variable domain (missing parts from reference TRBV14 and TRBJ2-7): EAGVTQFPSHSVIEKGQTVTLRCDPISGHDNLYWYRRVMGKEIKFLLHFVKESKQDESGMPNNRFLAERTGGTYSTLKVQPAELEDSGVYFCASSRDLTRYEQYFGPGTRLTVT.